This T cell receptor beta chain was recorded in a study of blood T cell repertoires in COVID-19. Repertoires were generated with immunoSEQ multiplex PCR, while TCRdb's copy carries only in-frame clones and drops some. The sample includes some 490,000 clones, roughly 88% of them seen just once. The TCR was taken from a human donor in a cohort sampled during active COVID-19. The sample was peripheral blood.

CDR3 nucleotide sequence: TGTGCCAGCAGCCTCGTCCGACTAGCCCCCGGGGAGCTGTTTTTT. Translation: CASSLVRLAPGELFF. The rearrangement links TRBV7-8 to TRBJ2-2; 7 nucleotides line up with TRBD2. This CDR3 has 15 amino acids. The junction had 9 bases not matched to a gene; V was cut back by 5 bases and J by 6 bases. Looked up from germline, CDR1 is SGHVS and CDR2 is FQNEAQ.